This T cell receptor (beta chain) stems from a study of siplizumab effects on memory and regulatory T cells. The ends were cut back, 7 bases at V and 5 bases at J, with 15 bases in the middle. The CDR3 extends over 14 amino acids. The germline V gene has CDR1 ENHRY and CDR2 SYGVKD. Using immunoSEQ multiplex PCR, the repertoire was profiled, and TCRdb retains in-frame clones only, with some absent. The profile covers approximately 75,000 clones, with 93% appearing a single time and 5% taken by the ten largest. This chain joins TRBV10-3 and TRBJ1-5; D is unclear. The source is a human donor in good health. The sample consisted of CD8+ T cells sorted from blood. The CDR3 protein is CAINEGGRDQPQHF. The CDR3 nucleotides read TGTGCCATCAATGAAGGCGGGAGGGATCAGCCCCAGCATTTT.